The T cell receptor (beta chain) under discussion was sequenced for a study of blood T cell repertoires in COVID-19. This table comes from immunoSEQ multiplex PCR, and its TCRdb copy is limited to in-frame clones, with some not included. In the table there are hundreds of thousands of clones, 70% to 85% of which are singletons. The sequence was obtained from a woman aged 80 or over with acute or convalescent COVID-19. Input material: peripheral blood.

The CDR3 sequence is CATRGAGSTDTQYF. CDR3 bases: TGTGCCACCCGCGGGGCGGGCAGCACAGATACGCAGTATTTT. The chain links TRBV11-1 to TRBJ2-3; D is possibly TRBD2 (6 bases). V was clipped by 10 bases and J by 0 bases, with 14 bases between them. The CDR3 has 14 residues. Germline lookup yields CDR1 SGHAT and CDR2 FQDESV (reference sequence).